Reported below is one TCR beta chain. The CDR3 spans 16 residues. TCRdb reprocessed the 5' RACE reads, with one entry per CDR3 protein and no DNA. The listing records fewer than 200,000 distinct CDR3 sequences. The record originates from a study of T cells expressing NK-cell markers. Looking at the study overall: Serological testing identified most of the eight sequenced donors as HCMV-seropositive and one as seronegative.

The sequenced material came from blood T cells: a sorted CD56 or NKG2C T cell subset, CD4+ or CD8+ T cells, or bulk PBMC T cells (not recorded which). This sequence originates from a woman between 18 and 70 years old in good health. V is TRBV12-3 or TRBV12-4 and J is TRBJ2-7. The CDR3 reads CASSFALSGSSYEQYF.